These T cell receptor beta chains were read from a single sample in a study of T cells in Graves' hyperthyroidism and ophthalmopathy. TCRdb fed the multiplex PCR reads into MiXCR, producing one record per CDR3 protein. The sample has 490,000 or so distinct CDR3 sequences; about 22% are singletons. Sample: blood. Receptors were obtained from a woman in her seventies with Graves' ophthalmopathy. CDR3s include the opening cysteine and the closing phenylalanine or tryptophan. The D gene is left open where the match is weak. Clone size is stated in some rows and not others, as once, few, many or a class when expanded.

CDR3 protein: CASSEARQGLHF; CDR3 DNA: TGTGCCAGCAGTGAAGCACGGCAGGGACTGCACTTC; V gene: TRBV6-1; clone size: -; D gene: -; J gene: TRBJ2-5
CDR3 protein: CSARTSATGELFF; CDR3 DNA: TGCAGTGCGAGAACTAGCGCGACCGGGGAGCTGTTTTTT; V gene: TRBV20-1; clone size: -; D gene: TRBD2; J gene: TRBJ2-2
CDR3 protein: CASLGLAGETQYF; CDR3 DNA: TGTGCCAGCTTGGGACTAGCGGGAGAGACCCAGTACTTC; V gene: TRBV7-9; clone size: many; D gene: TRBD2; J gene: TRBJ2-5
CDR3 protein: CASTTGSHEQYF; CDR3 DNA: TGTGCCTCGACGACAGGTTCCCACGAGCAGTACTTC; V gene: TRBV28; clone size: -; D gene: -; J gene: TRBJ2-7
CDR3 protein: CASSPLTDSYNEQFF; CDR3 DNA: TGTGCCAGCAGCCCCCTCACGGACTCCTACAATGAGCAGTTCTTC; V gene: TRBV14; clone size: few; D gene: -; J gene: TRBJ2-1
CDR3 protein: CAISDPQGASNQPQHF; CDR3 DNA: TGTGCCATCAGTGATCCGCAGGGGGCAAGCAATCAGCCCCAGCATTTT; V gene: TRBV10-3; clone size: -; D gene: TRBD1; J gene: TRBJ1-5
CDR3 protein: CSALTSGKSYNEQFF; CDR3 DNA: TGCAGTGCCTTGACTAGCGGGAAGTCCTACAATGAGCAGTTCTTC; V gene: TRBV20-1; clone size: -; D gene: TRBD2; J gene: TRBJ2-1
CDR3 protein: CASRPGQGAQSPLHF; CDR3 DNA: TGTGCCAGCAGGCCGGGACAGGGGGCTCAATCACCCCTCCACTTT; V gene: TRBV9; clone size: -; D gene: TRBD1; J gene: TRBJ1-6
CDR3 protein: CSASYSSNQPQHF; CDR3 DNA: TGCAGTGCTAGCTACAGCAGCAATCAGCCCCAGCATTTT; V gene: TRBV20-1; clone size: -; D gene: -; J gene: TRBJ1-5
CDR3 protein: CASSYSRTEASF; CDR3 DNA: TGTGCCAGCAGTTACTCGAGGACTGAAGCTTCCTTT; V gene: TRBV6-2/TRBV6-3; clone size: -; D gene: -; J gene: TRBJ1-1
CDR3 protein: CASSLRDRGTGELFF; CDR3 DNA: TGTGCCAGCAGTCTGCGGGACAGGGGCACCGGGGAGCTGTTTTTT; V gene: TRBV6-1; clone size: -; D gene: TRBD1; J gene: TRBJ2-2
CDR3 protein: CSAGAPSQETQYF; CDR3 DNA: TGCAGTGCCGGTGCCCCTAGCCAAGAGACCCAGTACTTC; V gene: TRBV20-1; clone size: -; D gene: -; J gene: TRBJ2-5
CDR3 protein: CASSVSPGGGAQDTQYF; CDR3 DNA: TGTGCCAGCAGCGTCAGCCCTGGCGGGGGGGCCCAGGATACGCAGTATTTT; V gene: TRBV9; clone size: few; D gene: TRBD2; J gene: TRBJ2-3
CDR3 protein: CASSLPTSDTQYF; CDR3 DNA: TGTGCCAGCAGTCTCCCGACGTCAGATACGCAGTATTTT; V gene: TRBV27; clone size: -; D gene: -; J gene: TRBJ2-3
CDR3 protein: CASSPTGEPYNEQFF; CDR3 DNA: TGTGCTAGCAGCCCGACTGGCGAACCTTACAATGAGCAGTTCTTC; V gene: TRBV7-7; clone size: -; D gene: -; J gene: TRBJ2-1
CDR3 protein: CASSLQGGIYYEQYF; CDR3 DNA: TGTGCCAGCAGTCTTCAGGGTGGTATCTACTACGAGCAGTACTTC; V gene: TRBV6-2/TRBV6-3; clone size: -; D gene: -; J gene: TRBJ2-7
CDR3 protein: CAWREGFYNEQFF; CDR3 DNA: TGTGCCTGGAGGGAGGGGTTCTACAATGAGCAGTTCTTC; V gene: TRBV30; clone size: few; D gene: -; J gene: TRBJ2-1
CDR3 protein: CASSLATAFSGANVLTF; CDR3 DNA: TGTGCCAGCAGCTTGGCGACAGCCTTCTCTGGGGCCAACGTCCTGACTTTC; V gene: TRBV5-6; clone size: few; D gene: -; J gene: TRBJ2-6
CDR3 protein: CATRGDETQYF; CDR3 DNA: TGTGCCACTAGAGGGGATGAGACCCAGTACTTC; V gene: TRBV2; clone size: -; D gene: -; J gene: TRBJ2-5
CDR3 protein: CASSSASSNQPQHF; CDR3 DNA: TGTGCCAGCAGTTCGGCTAGTAGCAATCAGCCCCAGCATTTT; V gene: TRBV6-1; clone size: many; D gene: -; J gene: TRBJ1-5
CDR3 protein: CATLDIKNTEAFF; CDR3 DNA: TGTGCCACCTTGGATATAAAGAACACTGAAGCTTTCTTT; V gene: TRBV10-3; clone size: few; D gene: -; J gene: TRBJ1-1
CDR3 protein: CASSRKTNTGELFF; CDR3 DNA: TGTGCCAGCAGTCGAAAAACGAACACCGGGGAGCTGTTTTTT; V gene: TRBV27; clone size: few; D gene: -; J gene: TRBJ2-2
CDR3 protein: CASSPTPGTANTEAFF; CDR3 DNA: TGTGCCAGCAGTCCTACACCCGGGACAGCGAACACTGAAGCTTTCTTT; V gene: TRBV28; clone size: many; D gene: TRBD1; J gene: TRBJ1-1
CDR3 protein: CASSQAGGGYNEQFF; CDR3 DNA: TGTGCCAGCAGTCAAGCGGGAGGGGGCTACAATGAGCAGTTCTTC; V gene: TRBV6-1; clone size: few; D gene: TRBD2; J gene: TRBJ2-1
CDR3 protein: CASSVELRGDNEQFF; CDR3 DNA: TGTGCCAGCAGCGTAGAATTGCGGGGAGACAATGAGCAGTTCTTC; V gene: TRBV9; clone size: few; D gene: -; J gene: TRBJ2-1
CDR3 protein: CASSFGPTGELFF; CDR3 DNA: TGTGCCAGCAGCTTCGGCCCCACCGGGGAGCTGTTTTTT; V gene: TRBV7-2; clone size: -; D gene: -; J gene: TRBJ2-2
CDR3 protein: CASSTGLDNEQFF; CDR3 DNA: TGTGCCAGCAGCACCGGACTTGACAATGAGCAGTTCTTC; V gene: TRBV11-2; clone size: many; D gene: -; J gene: TRBJ2-1
CDR3 protein: CASSELNAGELFF; CDR3 DNA: TGCGCCAGCAGTGAATTGAACGCCGGGGAGCTGTTTTTT; V gene: TRBV10-1; clone size: -; D gene: -; J gene: TRBJ2-2
CDR3 protein: CAWIGSGTEQYF; CDR3 DNA: TGTGCCTGGATAGGAAGCGGGACTGAGCAGTACTTC; V gene: TRBV30; clone size: -; D gene: TRBD2; J gene: TRBJ2-7
CDR3 protein: CASSSRQQGENEKLFF; CDR3 DNA: TGTGCCAGCAGTTCCCGTCAACAGGGCGAGAATGAAAAACTGTTTTTT; V gene: TRBV28; clone size: -; D gene: -; J gene: TRBJ1-4
CDR3 protein: CSGERGNTIYF; CDR3 DNA: TGCAGCGGTGAGCGTGGAAACACCATATATTTT; V gene: TRBV29-1; clone size: -; D gene: -; J gene: TRBJ1-3
CDR3 protein: CASSQEGRIGSEAFF; CDR3 DNA: TGTGCCAGCAGCCAAGAAGGTCGAATTGGGTCTGAAGCTTTCTTT; V gene: TRBV14; clone size: -; D gene: -; J gene: TRBJ1-1
CDR3 protein: CASSDSQETQYF; CDR3 DNA: TGTGCCAGTAGTGACAGCCAAGAGACCCAGTACTTC; V gene: TRBV19; clone size: many; D gene: -; J gene: TRBJ2-5
CDR3 protein: CASTRQGSDNEQFF; CDR3 DNA: TGTGCCAGCACCCGACAGGGTTCGGACAATGAGCAGTTCTTC; V gene: TRBV6-1; clone size: few; D gene: TRBD1; J gene: TRBJ2-1
CDR3 protein: CASSPVQGYTGELFF; CDR3 DNA: TGTGCCAGCAGCCCGGTCCAGGGGTACACCGGGGAGCTGTTTTTT; V gene: TRBV7-9; clone size: few; D gene: -; J gene: TRBJ2-2
CDR3 protein: CASSFSDGANVLTF; CDR3 DNA: TGTGCCAGCAGTTTTTCGGATGGGGCCAACGTCCTGACTTTC; V gene: TRBV27; clone size: few; D gene: -; J gene: TRBJ2-6
CDR3 protein: CASSTSGLAQETQYF; CDR3 DNA: TGTGCCAGCAGCACCTCGGGACTAGCCCAGGAGACCCAGTACTTC; V gene: TRBV5-6; clone size: few; D gene: TRBD2; J gene: TRBJ2-5
CDR3 protein: CASSLGPPGRPQHF; CDR3 DNA: TGCGCCAGCAGCTTGGGACCGCCGGGTCGGCCCCAGCATTTT; V gene: TRBV5-1; clone size: few; D gene: -; J gene: TRBJ1-5
CDR3 protein: CASSPIGAGNLNEQFF; CDR3 DNA: TGTGCCAGCAGCCCCATCGGGGCAGGGAATCTCAATGAGCAGTTCTTC; V gene: TRBV14; clone size: -; D gene: -; J gene: TRBJ2-1
CDR3 protein: CSAKGQGHINTEAFF; CDR3 DNA: TGCAGTGCCAAGGGGCAGGGCCATATAAACACTGAAGCTTTCTTT; V gene: TRBV20-1; clone size: many; D gene: -; J gene: TRBJ1-1
CDR3 protein: CASRLDRSNYGYTF; CDR3 DNA: TGTGCCAGCAGATTGGACAGATCTAACTATGGCTACACCTTC; V gene: TRBV2; clone size: many; D gene: -; J gene: TRBJ1-2
CDR3 protein: CASSVQGAPETQYF; CDR3 DNA: TGTGCCAGCAGCGTACAGGGGGCCCCAGAGACCCAGTACTTC; V gene: TRBV9; clone size: few; D gene: TRBD1; J gene: TRBJ2-5
CDR3 protein: CASSLVAGRNEQFF; CDR3 DNA: TGTGCCAGCAGCTTAGTTGCGGGAAGGAATGAGCAGTTCTTC; V gene: TRBV7-9; clone size: few; D gene: -; J gene: TRBJ2-1
CDR3 protein: CATAQVGAEKLFF; CDR3 DNA: TGTGCCACCGCCCAGGTGGGGGCTGAAAAACTGTTTTTT; V gene: TRBV10-3; clone size: -; D gene: -; J gene: TRBJ1-4
CDR3 protein: CASSKSGGHVDTQYF; CDR3 DNA: TGCGCCAGCAGCAAATCCGGGGGGCACGTCGATACGCAGTATTTT; V gene: TRBV5-1; clone size: few; D gene: -; J gene: TRBJ2-3
CDR3 protein: CASSPGQAQTQYF; CDR3 DNA: TGTGCCAGCAGCCCCGGACAGGCGCAGACCCAGTACTTC; V gene: TRBV7-3; clone size: few; D gene: TRBD1; J gene: TRBJ2-5
CDR3 protein: CASSSEGGGVRSTEAFF; CDR3 DNA: TGTGCCAGCAGCTCCGAAGGTGGAGGAGTTCGCAGCACTGAAGCTTTCTTT; V gene: TRBV7-3; clone size: -; D gene: -; J gene: TRBJ1-1
CDR3 protein: CSVEDRNTEAFF; CDR3 DNA: TGCAGCGTTGAAGATCGGAACACTGAAGCTTTCTTT; V gene: TRBV29-1; clone size: -; D gene: -; J gene: TRBJ1-1
CDR3 protein: CASSQAVDNSPLHF; CDR3 DNA: TGTGCCAGCAGCCAAGCGGTCGATAATTCACCCCTCCACTTT; V gene: TRBV3-1; clone size: -; D gene: -; J gene: TRBJ1-6
CDR3 protein: CASSRRANSYNEQFF; CDR3 DNA: TGTGCCAGCAGTAGAAGGGCTAACTCCTACAATGAGCAGTTCTTC; V gene: TRBV6-8; clone size: once; D gene: -; J gene: TRBJ2-1
CDR3 protein: CASSLGVSPYGYTF; CDR3 DNA: TGTGCCAGCAGTTTGGGGGTTAGCCCATATGGCTACACCTTC; V gene: TRBV28; clone size: -; D gene: -; J gene: TRBJ1-2